A single sample is the source of the 23 T cell receptor beta chains below, sequenced in a study of CD8+ T cells in alopecia areata. Sequencing relied on a cDNA template that was reverse transcribed from extracted RNA. Here immunoSEQ multiplex PCR was the method, and the copy in TCRdb shows in-frame clones only, minus some. Here the sample spans 150,000 to 200,000 clones, 50% to 75% being singletons. The sequencing used CD4+ T cells sorted from blood, collected at week 0. The source is a human donor with alopecia areata.

This clone was seen more than once but under ten times. The J gene is TRBJ2-5, the V gene TRBV28, with TRBD2 matching over 9 bases. V dropped 6 bases and J dropped 1; count of bases not matched to a gene: 9. The CDR3 spans 16 residues. Per germline, CDR1 MDHEN and CDR2 SYDVKM. CDR3: CASRPVSGGSQETQYF. CDR3 bases: TGTGCCAGCAGGCCTGTTAGCGGGGGATCCCAAGAGACCCAGTACTTC.

The table lists this clone with a few counts. The rearrangement joins TRBV29-1 to TRBJ2-2; D not resolved. Trimming took 4 bases from V and 0 from J, leaving 6 bases between them. The CDR3 sequence is 13 residues long. Germline CDR1 is SQVTM and CDR2 is ANQGSEA. CDR3 DNA: TGCAGCGTTGTGTCTACGAACACCGGGGAGCTGTTTTTT. It encodes CSVVSTNTGELFF.

V usage is TRBV29-1 and J usage is TRBJ1-1, with unresolved D. The germline V and J ends were trimmed by 2 bases and 0 bases, with 4 bases remaining between them. The CDR3 contains 12 residues. Germline V gene lookup returns CDR1 SQVTM and CDR2 ANQGSEA. The CDR3 sequence is CSVEQMNTEAFF. The CDR3 region has the DNA TGCAGCGTTGAACAGATGAACACTGAAGCTTTCTTT.

The rearrangement joins TRBV4-1 to TRBJ2-7; either TRBD1 or TRBD2 may supply D (5 bases each). The CDR3 contains 14 residues. Trimming took off 1 base at V and 3 bases at J, with 10 bases between the two ends. CDR1 and CDR2 (germline): MGHRA, YSYEKL. This CDR3 is CASSQGGRNYEQYF. Written as DNA, the CDR3 is TGCGCCAGCAGCCAAGGGGGACGTAACTACGAGCAGTACTTC.

The rearrangement joins TRBV25-1 to TRBJ2-7; 7 positions agree with TRBD2. CDR1 MGHDK and CDR2 SYGVNS come from the germline V gene. The V segment lost 7 bases and the J segment 3 bases; nucleotides outside the gene matches: 6. The CDR3 length is 13 residues. The CDR3: CASTGGVGYEQYF. The DNA for the CDR3 is TGTGCCAGCACGGGGGGAGTTGGCTACGAGCAGTACTTC.

The chain recombines TRBV30 with TRBJ2-1; tentative D call: TRBD2 (6 bases). V lost 1 base to trimming and J lost 10 bases, with 17 bases between them. The germline V gene encodes CDR1 GTSNPN and CDR2 SVGIG (reference sequence). CDR3 length: 14 amino acids. CDR3 coding DNA: TGTGCCTGGAGTGGGAACGGGGGATCCGGAGAGCAGTTCTTC. It specifies CAWSGNGGSGEQFF.

The gene calls are TRBV2 and TRBJ1-6; a weak D match, TRBD1 (5 bases). This CDR3 has 13 amino acids. Germline CDR1 reads SNHLY; CDR2 reads FYNNEI. Trimming stripped 8 bases from V and 7 bases from J, with 12 bases between. Written as DNA, the CDR3 is TGTGCCAGCCGGGCCGGGGGGAATTCACCCCTCCACTTT. This encodes CASRAGGNSPLHF.

The chain uses TRBV10-3 and TRBJ2-7; 8 positions match TRBD1. V lost 0 bases and J lost 6; bases outside the gene matches: 7. Germline values: CDR1 ENHRY, CDR2 SYGVKD. This CDR3 comprises 15 residues. The CDR3 spells CAISESGGQDGEQYF. The CDR3, as DNA: TGTGCCATCAGTGAGTCGGGGGGACAGGACGGCGAGCAGTACTTC.

This sequence joins TRBV30 and TRBJ2-4, with a tentative D call TRBD1 (6 bases). V lost 6 bases and J 1 base, leaving 16 bases between the germline ends. The CDR3 is made up of 15 amino acids. Germline V lookup: CDR1 GTSNPN, CDR2 SVGIG (reference sequence). Here the CDR3 reads CACTTGIGAKNIQYF. In DNA form, the CDR3 reads TGTGCCTGCACTACAGGGATCGGGGCCAAAAACATTCAGTACTTC.

This clone has only a few counts. CDR3 loop: CASSYWGHGDEQFF. For the CDR3, the DNA is TGTGCCAGCAGTTACTGGGGACACGGGGATGAGCAGTTCTTC. This sequence joins TRBV6-5 and TRBJ2-1, with D maybe TRBD1 (6 bases). The CDR3 loop spans 14 amino acids. V lost 1 base and J lost 8, with 12 bases in between. Germline lookup yields CDR1 MNHEY and CDR2 SVGAGI.

This clone came up a few times. The chain carries TRBV5-1 and TRBJ2-2; D is unclear. Per germline, CDR1 SGHRS and CDR2 YFSETQ. The CDR3 contains 14 residues. The ends were cut back, 0 bases at V and 1 base at J, with 4 bases in the middle. The CDR3 reads CASSLVQNTGELFF. CDR3 nucleotide sequence: TGCGCCAGCAGCTTGGTACAGAACACCGGGGAGCTGTTTTTT.

This clone was detected once. The chain joins TRBV27 to TRBJ2-7, with 10 bases lining up with TRBD1. Losses at the gene ends were 4 bases for V and 5 bases for J; bases not matched to a gene: 5. The CDR3 contains 14 residues. The germline V gene encodes CDR1 MNHEY and CDR2 SMNVEV (reference sequence). The CDR3 DNA follows: TGTGCCAGCAGTTCCCGGGACAGGGGCCACGAGCAGTACTTC. Its translation: CASSSRDRGHEQYF.

The chain has TRBV7-9 and TRBJ1-2; possibly TRBD1 for D (5 bases). This CDR3 has 15 amino acids. Trimming pared 0 bases from V and 4 bases from J, leaving 12 bases between. Germline V gene lookup returns CDR1 SEHNR and CDR2 FQNEAQ (reference sequence). The CDR3 loop reads CASSLAGQGFYGYTF. In DNA form, the CDR3 reads TGTGCCAGCAGCTTAGCGGGGCAGGGATTCTATGGCTACACCTTC.

The chain is built from TRBV4-2 and TRBJ2-5; maybe TRBD2 (7 bases). Germline assignment: CDR1 LGHNA and CDR2 YNFKEQ. V was clipped by 7 bases and J by 7 bases, with 22 bases between them. This CDR3 has 15 amino acids. The CDR3 reads CASTPGAGVQGTQYF. Here the CDR3 DNA reads TGTGCCAGCACCCCAGGGGCGGGGGTCCAGGGGACCCAGTACTTC.

In its sample, this clone was seen a few times. The rearrangement uses TRBV4-2 and TRBJ1-2; D is perhaps TRBD1 (5 bases). CDR3 length: 15 residues. Trimming shortened V by 3 bases and J by 2 bases, and 13 bases separated the two germline ends. Germline-derived CDR1 and CDR2 are LGHNA and YNFKEQ. The CDR3 nucleotides are TGTGCCAGCAGCCATCACGATCGACAGAACTATGGCTACACCTTC. Protein: CASSHHDRQNYGYTF.

This clone was counted between two and nine times. The V call is TRBV29-1, the J call TRBJ2-3; 7 positions match TRBD1. CDR1 and CDR2 (germline): SQVTM, ANQGSEA. This CDR3 comprises 14 residues. Trimming cost V 6 bases and J 1 base; bases outside gene matches: 7. Here the CDR3 reads CSVSDRARTDTQYF. DNA of the CDR3: TGCAGCGTATCCGACAGGGCTCGCACAGATACGCAGTATTTT.

V is TRBV30 and J is TRBJ2-1; D gene ambiguous. CDR3 length equals 12 residues. The germline V gene has CDR1 GTSNPN and CDR2 SVGIG (reference sequence). The V gene lost 2 bases and the J gene lost 7 bases, with 9 bases spanning the gap. The CDR3 DNA follows: TGTGCCTGGAGTCGTCAGGTGAATGAGCAGTTCTTC. The encoded protein is CAWSRQVNEQFF.

This clone has only one observation. The CDR3 sequence is CASSYSPPVETQYF. The CDR3, as DNA: TGCGCCAGCAGCTACTCCCCACCAGTGGAGACCCAGTACTTC. This chain links TRBV5-1 with TRBJ2-5; D uncertain. From germline, CDR1 is SGHRS and CDR2 YFSETQ. This CDR3 has 14 amino acids. Between the trimmed V and J ends, which lost 3 bases and 5 bases, there was a span of 14 bases.

The genes are TRBV7-6 and TRBJ2-2; D unclear. Deletions cut 5 bases from V and 0 bases from J, with 19 bases between. This CDR3 region has 18 residues. Germline values: CDR1 SGHVS, CDR2 FNYEAQ. CDR3 nucleotides: TGTGCCAGCAGCCGAGCCCGGGTGTCTCGTACGAACACCGGGGAGCTGTTTTTT. Translating it yields CASSRARVSRTNTGELFF.

This chain links TRBV29-1 with TRBJ2-7; 7 bases match TRBD1. The CDR3 length is 13 residues. Germline values: CDR1 SQVTM, CDR2 ANQGSEA. Trimming at V came to 4 bases and at J to 6 bases, leaving 9 bases not matched to a gene. The CDR3 here is CSVVRQGDGEQYF. The CDR3 bases are TGCAGCGTTGTCCGCCAGGGGGACGGCGAGCAGTACTTC.

This clone was counted a few times. This chain joins TRBV7-2 and TRBJ2-6, with a tentative D call TRBD2 (6 bases). Germline V lookup: CDR1 SGHTA, CDR2 FQGNSA. This CDR3 comprises 14 residues. Between the trimmed V and J ends, which lost 5 bases and 1 base, there was a span of 6 bases. CDR3 sequence reads: CASSRESGANVLTF. CDR3 sequence (DNA): TGTGCCAGCAGCCGGGAGTCTGGGGCCAACGTCCTGACTTTC.

This clone appeared a few times. The chain has TRBV9 and TRBJ2-3, with D possibly matching TRBD1 (6 bases). CDR3 length equals 15 residues. Trimming stripped 3 bases from V and 0 bases from J, with 11 bases between. Per the germline V gene, CDR1 is SGDLS and CDR2 is YYNGEE. The CDR3 here is CASSAGTSSTDTQYF. In DNA form, the CDR3 reads TGTGCCAGCAGCGCCGGGACATCTAGCACAGATACGCAGTATTTT.

This clone appeared a few times. This chain uses TRBV7-2 with TRBJ1-6; D is uncertain. Germline CDR1 reads SGHTA; CDR2 reads FQGNSA. This CDR3 has 15 residues. Trimming removed 0 bases at V and 7 bases at J, with 10 bases between. This chain's CDR3 is CASSLAGNSNSPLHF. The CDR3 nucleotides read TGTGCCAGCAGCTTAGCGGGTAATAGCAATTCACCCCTCCACTTT. The whole variable domain, remainder taken from reference TRBV7-2 and TRBJ1-6, is GAGVSQSPSNKVTEKGKDVELRCDPISGHTALYWYRQSLGQGLEFLIYFQGNSAPDKSGLPSDRFSAERTGGSVSTLTIQRTQQEDSAVYLCASSLAGNSNSPLHFGNGTRLTVT.